Detailed here is one TCR beta chain. Antigen specificity is unknown. This record comes from a study of Ad26.COV2.S vaccination and SARS-CoV-2 variants. Repertoires were generated with immunoSEQ multiplex PCR, while TCRdb's copy carries only in-frame clones and drops some. The data show 410,000 or so clones, with around 90% seen just once and 12% held by the top ten. Treatment denoted: 19 received Ad26.COV2.S at low or high dose, single or two shots; five or six received placebo; per-sample allocation not given. Samples were taken on day 63 after the first vaccine or placebo injection. Ad26 vector vaccine expressed Wuhan-strain SARS-CoV-2 spike. This CDR3 has 14 residues. Trimming took off 3 bases at V and 3 bases at J, with 12 bases between the two ends. Per germline, CDR1 MNHEY and CDR2 SVGEGT. Study outcomes and limitations: It was found that vaccine and placebo recipients had similar non-spike TCR breadth.

The TCR was taken from a person aged 18 to 59 who received the Ad26.COV2.S COVID-19 vaccine or a placebo. The rearrangement uses TRBV6-2 or TRBV6-3 and TRBJ2-7, with D perhaps TRBD1 (6 bases). The sample consisted of peripheral blood, taken in a trial of Ad26.COV2.S vaccine versus placebo. The CDR3 loop reads CASSYRQVYYEQYF. The CDR3 region has the DNA TGTGCCAGCAGTTATCGACAGGTCTACTACGAGCAGTACTTC.